This TCR beta chain was sequenced during a study of vaccination effects on CD4 cells after COVID-19. Regarding the study as a whole: Pronounced clonal contraction occurred in clones induced by infection and by vaccine late after vaccination.

In the ViraFEST assay, antigen-specific CD4+ clonotypes were identified by expansion after peptide-pool stimulation. Scientists isolated CD4+ T cells after an approximately 9-day culture period ended. The participants, recipients of two vaccine doses, got either BNT162b2 or mRNA-1273. V was shortened by 5 bases and J by 0 bases, with 14 bases between the two germline ends. The germline gives CDR1 SGHVS, CDR2 FQNEAQ. CDR3 length: 15 residues. Remarks on this clone: Its antigen is currently unknown.

Data came from immunoSEQ multiplex PCR; TCRdb stores just in-frame clones and leaves some out. The table shows about 46,000 clones, with about 70% occurring only once. This sequence originates from a human donor who received a COVID-19 vaccine. The gene calls are TRBV7-8 and TRBJ2-7, with no clear D. Sequencing was performed on CD4+ T cells from PBMCs cultured with HCoV-OC43 spike peptides, taken after COVID-19 vaccination. Subset: HCoV-OC43 spike overlapping peptide pool stimulation. The CDR3 protein is CASSLDRLGSYEQYF. The DNA of the CDR3 is TGTGCCAGCAGCCTCGATCGTTTGGGCTCCTACGAGCAGTACTTC.